Sequencing of this T cell receptor (beta chain) was carried out in a study of T-cell reconstitution after alpha-beta-depleted transplantation in children. With regard to this clonotype: As yet, its antigen is unknown.

TCRbeta library construction was performed incorporating unique molecular identifiers. TCRdb processed the PCR reads anew with MiXCR; each CDR3 protein has one entry. This sample has over 400,000 distinct CDR3 sequences, with roughly 43% found just once. Study conclusions and caveats: The origin of alpha-beta T cells about two months after transplant was reportedly several hundred expanded graft clones. Newly produced T cells mostly provided counts and TCRbeta diversity after one year, as hyperexpanded clones declined.

The CDR3 is 14 residues long. The V and J ends lost 5 bases and 4 bases respectively, with 14 bases between them. Germline V lookup: CDR1 MNHNS, CDR2 SASEGT. The chain joins TRBV6-1 to TRBJ1-1, with D possibly matching TRBD1 (5 bases). This receptor was obtained from a girl aged 2 to 9 with aplastic anemia, due to receive a stem cell transplant. Sequencing was performed on PBMCs, taken before TCRalphabeta/CD19-depleted stem cell transplant. The CDR3 bases are TGTGCCAGCAGTATATTAGACAGTGGCACTGAAGCTTTCTTT. Translation: CASSILDSGTEAFF.